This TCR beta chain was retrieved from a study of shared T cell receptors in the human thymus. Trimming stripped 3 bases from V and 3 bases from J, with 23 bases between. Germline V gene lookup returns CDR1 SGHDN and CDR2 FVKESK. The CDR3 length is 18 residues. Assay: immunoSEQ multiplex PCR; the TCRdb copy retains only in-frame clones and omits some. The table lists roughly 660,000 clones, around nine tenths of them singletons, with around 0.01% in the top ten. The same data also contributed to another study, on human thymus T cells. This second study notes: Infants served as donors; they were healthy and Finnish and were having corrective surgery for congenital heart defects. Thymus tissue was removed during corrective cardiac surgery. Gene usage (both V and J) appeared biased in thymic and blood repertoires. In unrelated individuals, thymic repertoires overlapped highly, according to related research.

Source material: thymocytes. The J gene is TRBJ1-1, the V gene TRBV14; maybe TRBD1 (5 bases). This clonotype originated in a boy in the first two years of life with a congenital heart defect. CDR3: CASSHCKGICRRDTEAFF. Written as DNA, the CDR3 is TGTGCCAGCAGCCACTGTAAGGGGATCTGCAGGAGGGACACTGAAGCTTTCTTT. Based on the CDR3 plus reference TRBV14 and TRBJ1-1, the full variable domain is EAGVTQFPSHSVIEKGQTVTLRCDPISGHDNLYWYRRVMGKEIKFLLHFVKESKQDESGMPNNRFLAERTGGTYSTLKVQPAELEDSGVYFCASSHCKGICRRDTEAFFGQGTRLTVV.